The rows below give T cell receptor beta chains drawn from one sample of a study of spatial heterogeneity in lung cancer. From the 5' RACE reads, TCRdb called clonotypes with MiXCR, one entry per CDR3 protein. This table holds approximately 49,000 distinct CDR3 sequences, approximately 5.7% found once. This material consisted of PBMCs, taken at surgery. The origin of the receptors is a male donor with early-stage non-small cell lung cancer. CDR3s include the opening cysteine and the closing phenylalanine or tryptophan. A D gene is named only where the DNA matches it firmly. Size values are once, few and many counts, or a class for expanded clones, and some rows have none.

CDR3nt: TGTGCCAGCAGTTCCAACAGGGGAGGAGAGACCCAGTACTTC
CDR3aa: CASSSNRGGETQYF
d_gene: NA
v_gene: TRBV12-3/TRBV12-4
abundance: many
j_gene: TRBJ2-5

CDR3nt: TGTGCCAGCAGCTTGTTGCGGGGTAATTCACCCCTCCACTTT
CDR3aa: CASSLLRGNSPLHF
d_gene: NA
v_gene: TRBV5-6
abundance: NA
j_gene: TRBJ1-6

CDR3nt: TGTGCCAGCAGCGTTGCAAGCCTCTCCTACGAGCAGTACTTC
CDR3aa: CASSVASLSYEQYF
d_gene: NA
v_gene: TRBV9
abundance: many
j_gene: TRBJ2-7

CDR3nt: TGCGCCAGCAGCTTGGAACAGGGGAACACTGAAGCTTTCTTT
CDR3aa: CASSLEQGNTEAFF
d_gene: NA
v_gene: TRBV5-1
abundance: many
j_gene: TRBJ1-1

CDR3nt: TGTGCCAGCAGTCTGACTTTAAGTGCAGATACGCAGTATTTT
CDR3aa: CASSLTLSADTQYF
d_gene: NA
v_gene: TRBV6-1
abundance: many
j_gene: TRBJ2-3

CDR3nt: TGTGCCATCAGTGGAAGCACAGATACGCAGTATTTT
CDR3aa: CAISGSTDTQYF
d_gene: NA
v_gene: TRBV10-3
abundance: many
j_gene: TRBJ2-3

CDR3nt: TGTGCCAGCAGCTTATCGACAGGGTTCTACAATGAGCAGTTCTTC
CDR3aa: CASSLSTGFYNEQFF
d_gene: TRBD1
v_gene: TRBV7-9
abundance: many
j_gene: TRBJ2-1

CDR3nt: TGTGCCAGCAGCCCCTCGGGGGGCTCTGAAGCTTTCTTT
CDR3aa: CASSPSGGSEAFF
d_gene: NA
v_gene: TRBV11-3
abundance: few
j_gene: TRBJ1-1

CDR3nt: TGTGCCAGCAGTTCGGGACGGAGCTCCTACGAGCAGTACTTC
CDR3aa: CASSSGRSSYEQYF
d_gene: NA
v_gene: TRBV6-5
abundance: many
j_gene: TRBJ2-7

CDR3nt: TGTGCCAGCAGCGCAAGGGGCAGGGGCGATCAGCCCCAGCATTTT
CDR3aa: CASSARGRGDQPQHF
d_gene: NA
v_gene: TRBV6-2/TRBV6-3
abundance: NA
j_gene: TRBJ1-5

CDR3nt: TGCGCCAGCAGGGGGGACGGTGCCTACGAGCAGTACTTC
CDR3aa: CASRGDGAYEQYF
d_gene: NA
v_gene: TRBV5-1
abundance: many
j_gene: TRBJ2-7

CDR3nt: TGTGCCATCAGTGAGTCGCGGCGCGGGAGTTACAATGAGCAGTTCTTC
CDR3aa: CAISESRRGSYNEQFF
d_gene: TRBD2
v_gene: TRBV10-3
abundance: many
j_gene: TRBJ2-1

CDR3nt: TGTGCCAGCGCCATGAGGAGAAACGGACAGGCGTACTATGGCTACACCTTC
CDR3aa: CASAMRRNGQAYYGYTF
d_gene: TRBD1
v_gene: TRBV6-2/TRBV6-3
abundance: many
j_gene: TRBJ1-2

CDR3nt: TGTGCCACCAGCAGAGGCCACACAGGGAAAGGGGATGAGCAGTTCTTC
CDR3aa: CATSRGHTGKGDEQFF
d_gene: NA
v_gene: TRBV15
abundance: many
j_gene: TRBJ2-1

CDR3nt: TGTGCCAGCAGAACACAGGTGAACACTGAAGCTTTCTTT
CDR3aa: CASRTQVNTEAFF
d_gene: NA
v_gene: TRBV28
abundance: many
j_gene: TRBJ1-1

CDR3nt: TGTGCCAGCAGTTGGGGACAGGGTGGCACCGGGGAGCTGTTTTTT
CDR3aa: CASSWGQGGTGELFF
d_gene: TRBD1
v_gene: TRBV2
abundance: many
j_gene: TRBJ2-2

CDR3nt: TGTGCCAGCAGCTCCCGGATAGGCACCCAGTACTTC
CDR3aa: CASSSRIGTQYF
d_gene: NA
v_gene: TRBV7-2
abundance: few
j_gene: TRBJ2-5

CDR3nt: TGTGCCAGCAGTTTTGCCCCAGATACGCAGTATTTT
CDR3aa: CASSFAPDTQYF
d_gene: NA
v_gene: TRBV12-3/TRBV12-4
abundance: many
j_gene: TRBJ2-3

CDR3nt: TGCAGTGCTAGAGATCAGGGGACGGTACAAGAGACCCAGTACTTC
CDR3aa: CSARDQGTVQETQYF
d_gene: NA
v_gene: TRBV20-1
abundance: many
j_gene: TRBJ2-5

CDR3nt: TGTGCCAGCAGTTCCGGCGGGACTAGCCGGGTCGGGGAGCTGTTTTTT
CDR3aa: CASSSGGTSRVGELFF
d_gene: TRBD2
v_gene: TRBV6-2/TRBV6-3
abundance: many
j_gene: TRBJ2-2

CDR3nt: TGTGCCAGCAGCCATACAGGGAGCAATCAGCCCCAGCATTTT
CDR3aa: CASSHTGSNQPQHF
d_gene: NA
v_gene: TRBV3-1
abundance: many
j_gene: TRBJ1-5

CDR3nt: TGCGCCAGCAGGCCTTACGGGACATCTACACAGGAGCAGTACTTC
CDR3aa: CASRPYGTSTQEQYF
d_gene: NA
v_gene: TRBV5-1
abundance: many
j_gene: TRBJ2-7

CDR3nt: TGTGCCAGCAGTGAATTTAAGGGAGGCGACTATGGCTACACCTTC
CDR3aa: CASSEFKGGDYGYTF
d_gene: NA
v_gene: TRBV6-1
abundance: many
j_gene: TRBJ1-2

CDR3nt: TGCGCCAGCAGCCAAGATTCCGGGAGGGGGGGCCGGGAGCAGTACTTC
CDR3aa: CASSQDSGRGGREQYF
d_gene: TRBD2
v_gene: TRBV4-3
abundance: many
j_gene: TRBJ2-7

CDR3nt: TGCGCCAGCAGCTCCCAAGGGGGGGGGATCTACAATGAGCAGTTCTTC
CDR3aa: CASSSQGGGIYNEQFF
d_gene: NA
v_gene: TRBV5-1
abundance: many
j_gene: TRBJ2-1

CDR3nt: TGCAGTGCCTGGGCCGACAGTTACCCAGGAAACACCATATATTTT
CDR3aa: CSAWADSYPGNTIYF
d_gene: NA
v_gene: TRBV20-1
abundance: NA
j_gene: TRBJ1-3